In its sample, the clone carrying this T cell receptor beta chain was seen a few times. The data belong to a study of control samples from healthy donors and cancer patients. This table comes from immunoSEQ multiplex PCR, and its TCRdb copy is limited to in-frame clones, with some not included. The table records under 70,000 clones, roughly 87% of them present only once. The specimen was blood. The sequence was obtained from a man aged 50-60 years in good health.

The DNA of the CDR3 is TGTGCCAGCGGCGCTAGGGGCGGAGACACCGGGGAGCTGTTTTTT. Translation gives CASGARGGDTGELFF. The V call is TRBV13, the J call TRBJ2-2; perhaps TRBD1 as D (5 bases). V was cut by 8 bases and J by 3 bases, with 16 bases left in between. The CDR3 runs 15 residues. Germline lookup yields CDR1 PRHDT and CDR2 FYEKMQ (reference sequence).